This T cell receptor (beta chain) was sequenced in a study of cytomegalovirus exposure and HLA in healthy donors. On the study more broadly: The study placed around 80% of its 398 genotyped donors in the Caucasian-associated ancestry cluster.

This clone was detected only once. A junction boundary mismatches the germline segment, possibly from a read error. PCR involved 60 Vbeta and 13 Jbeta primers. The table came from immunoSEQ multiplex PCR; TCRdb's copy has only in-frame clones and leaves some out. The sample lists under 200,000 clones, 65% to 80% occurring once. The length of the CDR3 is 14 residues. Germline lookup yields CDR1 SGHKS and CDR2 YYEKEE (reference sequence). Healthy donors of bone marrow made up the group. The sequence came from a woman aged 45-65 years in good health and CMV-seropositive. This chain links TRBV5-5 with TRBJ2-5, with D perhaps matching TRBD2 (6 bases). Sequencing was performed on PBMCs. The CDR3 region has the DNA TGTGCCAGCAGCTGGGATGGGGGGAAAGAGGCCCAGTACTTC. It encodes CASSWDGGKEAQYF.